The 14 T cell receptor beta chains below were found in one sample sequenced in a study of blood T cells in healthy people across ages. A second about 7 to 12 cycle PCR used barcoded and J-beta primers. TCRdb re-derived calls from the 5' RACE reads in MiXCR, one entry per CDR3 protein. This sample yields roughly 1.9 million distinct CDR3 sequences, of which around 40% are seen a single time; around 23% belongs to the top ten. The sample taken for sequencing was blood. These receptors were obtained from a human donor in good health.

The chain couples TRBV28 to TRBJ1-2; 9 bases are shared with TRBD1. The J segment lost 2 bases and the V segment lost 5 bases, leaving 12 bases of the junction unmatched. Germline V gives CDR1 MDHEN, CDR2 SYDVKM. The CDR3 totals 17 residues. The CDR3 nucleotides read TGTGCCAGCAGTGCACCCACCGGGACAGGGTTGAACTATGGCTACACCTTC. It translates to CASSAPTGTGLNYGYTF.

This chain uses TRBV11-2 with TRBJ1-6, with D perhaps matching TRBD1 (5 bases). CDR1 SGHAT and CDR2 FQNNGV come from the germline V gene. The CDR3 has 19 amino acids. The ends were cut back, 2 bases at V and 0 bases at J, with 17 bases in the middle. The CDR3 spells CASSLPGTYYTSYNSPLHF. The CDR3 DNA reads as TGTGCCAGCAGCTTACCAGGGACCTACTACACCTCCTATAATTCACCCCTCCACTTT.

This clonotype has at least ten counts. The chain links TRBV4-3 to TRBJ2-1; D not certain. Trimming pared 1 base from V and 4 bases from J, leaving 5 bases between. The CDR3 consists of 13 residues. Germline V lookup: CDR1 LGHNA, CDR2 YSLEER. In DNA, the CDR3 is TGCGCCAGCAGCCAAGCGGGTTACAATGAGCAGTTCTTC. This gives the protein CASSQAGYNEQFF.

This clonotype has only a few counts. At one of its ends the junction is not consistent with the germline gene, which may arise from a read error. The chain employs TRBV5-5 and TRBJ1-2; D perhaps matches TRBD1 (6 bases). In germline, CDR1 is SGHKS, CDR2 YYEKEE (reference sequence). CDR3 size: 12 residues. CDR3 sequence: CASTLGGTGYTF. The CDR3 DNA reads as TGTGCCAGCACCTTGGGAGGGACAGGCTACACCTTC.

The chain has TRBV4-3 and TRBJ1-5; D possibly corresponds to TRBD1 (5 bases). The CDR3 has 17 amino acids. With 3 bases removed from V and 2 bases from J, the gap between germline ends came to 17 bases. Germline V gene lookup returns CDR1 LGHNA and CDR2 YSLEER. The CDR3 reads CASSQTHLPGGNQPQHF. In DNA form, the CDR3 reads TGCGCCAGCAGCCAGACCCACCTCCCGGGGGGCAATCAGCCCCAGCATTTT.

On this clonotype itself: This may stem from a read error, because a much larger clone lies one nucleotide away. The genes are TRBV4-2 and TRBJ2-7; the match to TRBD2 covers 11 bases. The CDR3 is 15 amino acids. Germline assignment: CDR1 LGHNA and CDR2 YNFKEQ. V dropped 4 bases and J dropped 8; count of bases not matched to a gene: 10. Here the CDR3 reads CASSPRLAGIYKQYF. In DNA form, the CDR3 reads TGTGCCAGCAGCCCACGACTAGCGGGGATATACAAGCAGTACTTC.

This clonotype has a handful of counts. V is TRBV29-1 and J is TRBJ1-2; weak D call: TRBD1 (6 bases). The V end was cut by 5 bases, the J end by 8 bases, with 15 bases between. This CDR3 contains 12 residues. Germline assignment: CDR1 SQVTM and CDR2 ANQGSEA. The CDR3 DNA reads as TGCAGCGTTCTGTCAGGGGTTCACGGCTACACCTTC. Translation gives CSVLSGVHGYTF.

The CDR3 protein is CASSLRGSPLTSYEQYF. DNA of the CDR3: TGCGCCAGCAGCTTGAGGGGCAGCCCTCTTACCTCCTACGAGCAGTACTTC. The chain recombines TRBV5-1 with TRBJ2-7, with D possibly matching TRBD1 (5 bases). V was trimmed by 1 base and J by 0 bases, leaving 17 bases between them. The CDR3 contains 17 residues. Germline V gives CDR1 SGHRS, CDR2 YFSETQ.

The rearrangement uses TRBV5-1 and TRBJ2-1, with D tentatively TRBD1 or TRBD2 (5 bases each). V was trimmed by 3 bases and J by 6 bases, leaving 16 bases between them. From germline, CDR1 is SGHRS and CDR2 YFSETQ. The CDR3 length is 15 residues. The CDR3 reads CASSWGPADGNEQFF. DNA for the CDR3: TGCGCCAGCAGCTGGGGACCGGCGGACGGCAATGAGCAGTTCTTC.

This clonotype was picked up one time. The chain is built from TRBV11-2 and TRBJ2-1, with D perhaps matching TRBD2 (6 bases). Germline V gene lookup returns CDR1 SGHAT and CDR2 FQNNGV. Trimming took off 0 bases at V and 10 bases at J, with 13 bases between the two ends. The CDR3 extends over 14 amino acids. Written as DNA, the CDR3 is TGTGCCAGCAGCTTAGAACGGGGGAGCTACGAGCAGTTCTTC. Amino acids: CASSLERGSYEQFF.

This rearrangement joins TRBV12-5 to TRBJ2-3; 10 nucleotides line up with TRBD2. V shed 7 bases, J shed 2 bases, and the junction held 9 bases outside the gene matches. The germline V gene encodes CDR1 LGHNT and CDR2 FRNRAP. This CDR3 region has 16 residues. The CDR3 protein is CASALSGGGFTDTQYF. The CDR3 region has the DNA TGTGCTAGTGCCCTGAGCGGGGGGGGTTTCACAGATACGCAGTATTTT. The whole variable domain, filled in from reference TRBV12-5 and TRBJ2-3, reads DARVTQTPRHKVTEMGQEVTMRCQPILGHNTVFWYRQTMMQGLELLAYFRNRAPLDDSGMPKDRFSAEMPDATLATLKIQPSEPRDSAVYFCASALSGGGFTDTQYFGPGTRLTVL.

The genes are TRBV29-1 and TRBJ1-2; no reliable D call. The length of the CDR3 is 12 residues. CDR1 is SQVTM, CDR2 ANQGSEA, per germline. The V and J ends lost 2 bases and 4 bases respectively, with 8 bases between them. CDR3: CSVERDVYGYTF. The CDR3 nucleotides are TGCAGCGTTGAACGCGACGTCTATGGCTACACCTTC.

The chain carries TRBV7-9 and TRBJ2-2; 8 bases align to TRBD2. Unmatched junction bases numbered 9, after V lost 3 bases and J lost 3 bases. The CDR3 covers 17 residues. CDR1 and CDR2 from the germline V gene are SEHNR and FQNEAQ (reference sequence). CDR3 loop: CASSFGRAGDHTGELFF. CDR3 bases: TGTGCCAGCAGCTTTGGAAGAGCGGGGGACCACACCGGGGAGCTGTTTTTT. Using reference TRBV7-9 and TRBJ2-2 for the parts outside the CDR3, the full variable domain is DTGVSQNPRHKITKRGQNVTFRCDPISEHNRLYWYRQTLGQGPEFLTYFQNEAQLEKSRLLSDRFSAERPKGSFSTLEIQRTEQGDSAMYLCASSFGRAGDHTGELFFGEGSRLTVL.

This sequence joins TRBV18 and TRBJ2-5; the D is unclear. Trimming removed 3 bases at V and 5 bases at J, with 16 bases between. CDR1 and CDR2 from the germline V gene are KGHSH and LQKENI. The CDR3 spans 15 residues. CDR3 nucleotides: TGTGCCAGCTCACCCACTGCGTATCCCGGGGAGACCCAGTACTTC. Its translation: CASSPTAYPGETQYF.